Listed here are 27 T cell receptor beta chains from one sample, sequenced in a study of graft-versus-host responses after intestinal transplantation. Profiled with immunoSEQ multiplex PCR; TCRdb holds only in-frame clones, not every one. The data show about 15,000 clones, with roughly 81% seen just once and under 3.5% held by the top ten. The authors processed graft tissue to release intraepithelial and lamina propria lymphocytes. Sample: ileum tissue, taken 14 days after transplant. Receptors originate from a human patient who received an intestinal transplant, so some T cells may come from the graft donor.

The chain uses TRBV5-1 and TRBJ2-7; 10 nucleotides line up with TRBD2. The ends lost 0 bases at V and 5 bases at J; junction bases unmatched: 20. CDR3 length: 20 residues. Looked up from germline, CDR1 is SGHRS and CDR2 is YFSETQ. The CDR3 is CASSLAVRGARTSGIHEQYF. The DNA for the CDR3 is TGCGCCAGCAGCTTGGCAGTTCGAGGGGCGAGAACTAGCGGGATTCACGAGCAGTACTTC.

The V call is TRBV14, the J call TRBJ2-5; D call uncertain. The CDR3 sequence is 19 residues long. Trimming shortened V by 0 bases and J by 5 bases, and 25 bases separated the two germline ends. The germline V gene encodes CDR1 SGHDN and CDR2 FVKESK. The CDR3 DNA reads TGTGCCAGCAGCCAAGATATTCGAGGCTTTAGTGGGGTGTTGGAGACCCAGTACTTC. Its protein is CASSQDIRGFSGVLETQYF.

The chain has TRBV5-1 and TRBJ1-1; 7 positions agree with TRBD1. Trimming took 1 base from V and 1 from J; bases not matched to a gene: 16. The CDR3 length is 19 residues. CDR1 is SGHRS, CDR2 YFSETQ, per germline. The CDR3 region has the DNA TGCGCCAGCAGCTTGTCAAGGTTAATAGGGACAGCTTCGAACACTGAAGCTTTCTTT. It yields the protein CASSLSRLIGTASNTEAFF.

This clone was picked up a small number of times. In DNA, the CDR3 is TGTGCCAGCAGTCCCTTCGCCAGCGGGAGGACCAATGAGCAGTTCTTC. Its protein is CASSPFASGRTNEQFF. This sequence joins TRBV6-6 and TRBJ2-1, with 9 bases fitting TRBD2. The germline V gene encodes CDR1 MNHNY and CDR2 SVGAGI (reference sequence). J was trimmed by 6 bases and V by 5 bases; bases with no gene match: 11. The CDR3 consists of 16 residues.

This rearrangement joins TRBV6-8 to TRBJ1-4; D is possibly TRBD1 (5 bases). The germline CDR1 and CDR2 sequences are MNHGY and SAAAGT. This CDR3 has 16 amino acids. Trimming stripped 4 bases from V and 3 bases from J, with 15 bases between. The CDR3 sequence is CASSCLVVGPNEKLFF. Here the CDR3 DNA reads TGTGCCAGCAGTTGCTTGGTGGTGGGGCCTAATGAAAAACTGTTTTTT.

This clone has a handful of counts. This chain's CDR3 is CASSSGLTGLTEAFF. In DNA form, the CDR3 reads TGTGCCAGCAGCTCGGGTTTGACAGGGCTGACTGAAGCTTTCTTT. The rearrangement uses TRBV28 and TRBJ1-1, with TRBD1 identical over 7 bases. The CDR3 is 15 residues long. CDR1 MDHEN and CDR2 SYDVKM come from the germline V gene. Trimming at V came to 6 bases and at J to 5 bases, leaving 12 bases not matched to a gene.

The chain couples TRBV30 to TRBJ2-2; maybe TRBD1 (6 bases). The germline V gene encodes CDR1 GTSNPN and CDR2 SVGIG (reference sequence). This CDR3 has 15 amino acids. Trimming took off 0 bases at V and 6 bases at J, with 14 bases between the two ends. The CDR3 spells CAWSVRMGAAGELFF. Written as DNA, the CDR3 is TGTGCCTGGAGTGTACGTATGGGGGCGGCCGGGGAGCTGTTTTTT.

The rearrangement links TRBV29-1 to TRBJ1-1, with 9 bases identical to TRBD1. V was pared by 4 bases and J by 0 bases, with 12 bases of the junction left unmatched. The V gene's germline CDR1 is SQVTM and CDR2 ANQGSEA. The CDR3 spans 17 residues. The CDR3 sequence: CSVGYHWDREMNTEAFF. CDR3 DNA sequence: TGCAGCGTTGGTTATCATTGGGACAGGGAAATGAACACTGAAGCTTTCTTT. Together with reference TRBV29-1 and TRBJ1-1, the CDR3 gives the full variable domain: SAVISQKPSRDICQRGTSLTIQCQVDSQVTMMFWYRQQPGQSLTLIATANQGSEATYESGFVIDKFPISRPNLTFSTLTVSNMSPEDSSIYLCSVGYHWDREMNTEAFFGQGTRLTVV.

CDR3 loop: CASSLQGSYYEQYF. As DNA, the CDR3 is TGTGCCAGCAGCTTACAGGGGAGCTACTACGAGCAGTACTTC. V and J are TRBV13 and TRBJ2-7, with D possibly TRBD1 on 6 matching bases. CDR1 is PRHDT and CDR2 is FYEKMQ in the germline V gene (reference sequence). The CDR3 spans 14 residues. V lost 2 bases to trimming and J lost 3 bases, with 11 bases between them.

The genes are TRBV27 and TRBJ2-4; tentative D call: TRBD2 (7 bases). Germline V lookup: CDR1 MNHEY, CDR2 SMNVEV (reference sequence). The CDR3 sequence is 16 residues long. V was clipped by 8 bases and J by 1 base, with 18 bases between them. The DNA for the CDR3 is TGTGCCAGCTCCCCTGCGGGGGCCGTGGCCAAAAACATTCAGTACTTC. Protein sequence: CASSPAGAVAKNIQYF.

The chain recombines TRBV5-1 with TRBJ2-5; 8 bases map to TRBD2. V shed 0 bases and J 2 bases; nucleotides not matched to a gene: 3. The germline CDR1 and CDR2 sequences are SGHRS and YFSETQ. The CDR3 runs to 15 residues. The CDR3 here is CASSLVPGGQETQYF. The DNA for the CDR3 is TGCGCCAGCAGCTTGGTGCCGGGGGGGCAAGAGACCCAGTACTTC.

The chain links TRBV11-2 to TRBJ2-1; 15 bases line up with TRBD2. The CDR3 is made up of 19 amino acids. V was clipped by 4 bases and J by 0 bases; unmatched bases: 7. The germline V gene encodes CDR1 SGHAT and CDR2 FQNNGV. CDR3 sequence: CASSWPGLAGGSSYNEQFF. The CDR3 DNA sequence: TGTGCCAGCAGCTGGCCCGGACTAGCGGGAGGGAGCTCCTACAATGAGCAGTTCTTC.

Only a few counts were recorded for this clone. V gene TRBV30 combines with J gene TRBJ2-1; D is possibly TRBD2 (5 bases). V lost 1 base and J lost 0, with 7 bases in between. This CDR3 is 14 amino acids long. Per the germline V gene, CDR1 is GTSNPN and CDR2 is SVGIG (reference sequence). The CDR3 DNA reads TGTGCCTGGAGTGATGGGAGCTCCTACAATGAGCAGTTCTTC. The encoded protein is CAWSDGSSYNEQFF.

The chain has TRBV7-9 and TRBJ2-7; TRBD2 is a possible D gene (6 bases). From germline, CDR1 is SEHNR and CDR2 FQNEAQ (reference sequence). This CDR3 contains 14 residues. V lost 3 bases to trimming and J lost 7 bases, with 16 bases between them. The CDR3 here is CASSFQLAEGEQYF. Written as DNA, the CDR3 is TGTGCCAGCAGCTTTCAGCTGGCGGAGGGAGAGCAGTACTTC. The whole variable domain, filled in from reference TRBV7-9 and TRBJ2-7, reads DTGVSQNPRHKITKRGQNVTFRCDPISEHNRLYWYRQTLGQGPEFLTYFQNEAQLEKSRLLSDRFSAERPKGSFSTLEIQRTEQGDSAMYLCASSFQLAEGEQYFGPGTRLTVT.

The J gene is TRBJ2-1, the V gene TRBV30; tentative D call: TRBD1 (6 bases). Germline V lookup: CDR1 GTSNPN, CDR2 SVGIG (reference sequence). The V end lost 8 bases, the J end lost 5 bases, and 13 bases lay between the germline ends. The CDR3 contains 12 residues. The DNA for the CDR3 is TGTGCCGGCCCGGGACAACACAATGAGCAGTTCTTC. It is translated as CAGPGQHNEQFF.

The V call is TRBV28, the J call TRBJ1-2; D uncertain. CDR1 is MDHEN, CDR2 SYDVKM, per germline. The CDR3 covers 11 residues. Trimming pared 5 bases from V and 4 bases from J, leaving 5 bases between. This CDR3 reads CASSDGYGYTF. The CDR3 region has the DNA TGTGCCAGCAGTGACGGCTATGGCTACACCTTC.

This rearrangement joins TRBV9 to TRBJ1-2; D not resolved. Trimming pared 0 bases from V and 4 bases from J, leaving 4 bases between. Germline loops: CDR1 SGDLS, CDR2 YYNGEE. This CDR3 region has 12 residues. The CDR3 is CASSVEGYGYTF. The DNA for the CDR3 is TGTGCCAGCAGCGTAGAGGGCTATGGCTACACCTTC.

The rearrangement links TRBV19 to TRBJ2-5; 12 bases map to TRBD2. The CDR3 loop spans 14 amino acids. The ends lost 5 bases at V and 4 bases at J; junction bases unmatched: 2. CDR1 is LNHDA and CDR2 is SQIVND in the germline V gene (reference sequence). In DNA, the CDR3 is TGTGCCAGTAGTGCGGGACTAGCGGGAGAGACCCAGTACTTC. Translating it yields CASSAGLAGETQYF.

This clone showed up just a few times. The V call is TRBV5-4, the J call TRBJ2-7; D ambiguous. The CDR3 runs to 14 residues. Per germline, CDR1 SGHNT and CDR2 YYREEE (reference sequence). The V and J ends lost 0 bases and 3 bases respectively, with 10 bases between them. In DNA form, the CDR3 reads TGTGCCAGCAGCTTGGGGGCCGGCCTCTACGAGCAGTACTTC. Translating it yields CASSLGAGLYEQYF. Filled out from reference TRBV5-4 and TRBJ2-7, the complete variable domain reads ETGVTQSPTHLIKTRGQQVTLRCSSQSGHNTVSWYQQALGQGPQFIFQYYREEENGRGNFPPRFSGLQFPNYSSELNVNALELDDSALYLCASSLGAGLYEQYFGPGTRLTVT.

The chain is built from TRBV6-5 and TRBJ2-1, with 10 bases that match TRBD2. The germline V gene has CDR1 MNHEY and CDR2 SVGAGI. This CDR3 has 14 amino acids. V trimming: 6 bases; J trimming: 8 bases; junction bases outside the gene matches: 7. The chain's CDR3 is CASRASGSLYEQFF. The CDR3 coding sequence is TGTGCCAGCAGGGCTAGCGGGAGTCTCTATGAGCAGTTCTTC.

This chain joins TRBV13 and TRBJ2-5; D remains unclear. The CDR3 consists of 13 residues. V was clipped by 4 bases and J by 2 bases, with 8 bases between them. Germline V gives CDR1 PRHDT, CDR2 FYEKMQ (reference sequence). CDR3 region: CASSSRLQETQYF. Here the CDR3 DNA reads TGTGCCAGCAGCTCCCGGCTTCAAGAGACCCAGTACTTC.

This rearrangement joins TRBV30 to TRBJ2-3; D gene ambiguous. Looked up from germline, CDR1 is GTSNPN and CDR2 is SVGIG (reference sequence). Trimming cost V 0 bases and J 3 bases, with 16 bases left between them. The CDR3 is 16 amino acids. The chain's CDR3 is CAWSVPGSHLTDTQYF. In DNA form, the CDR3 reads TGTGCCTGGAGTGTCCCAGGTTCCCACCTGACAGATACGCAGTATTTT.

The rearrangement links TRBV27 to TRBJ2-1; 8 positions agree with TRBD2. Germline assignment: CDR1 MNHEY and CDR2 SMNVEV (reference sequence). The CDR3 totals 14 residues. V shed 6 bases and J 6 bases; nucleotides not matched to a gene: 7. CDR3 loop: CASRLFTSGNEQFF. The CDR3 nucleotides read TGTGCCAGCAGGCTCTTTACTAGCGGCAATGAGCAGTTCTTC.

The CDR3 loop reads CASSYRQGLHEQYF. The CDR3 DNA follows: TGTGCCAGCAGTTACCGTCAGGGGCTCCACGAGCAGTACTTC. The chain couples TRBV28 to TRBJ2-7; weak D call: TRBD1 (6 bases). CDR3 size: 14 residues. Germline CDR1 is MDHEN and CDR2 is SYDVKM. Trimming removed 4 bases at V and 5 bases at J, with 15 bases between. The variable domain in full, with the rest retrieved from reference TRBV28 and TRBJ2-7, is DVKVTQSSRYLVKRTGEKVFLECVQDMDHENMFWYRQDPGLGLRLIYFSYDVKMKEKGDIPEGYSVSREKKERFSLILESASTNQTSMYLCASSYRQGLHEQYFGPGTRLTVT.

Only a few counts were recorded for this clone. The J gene is TRBJ1-1, the V gene TRBV4-1; D not resolved. This CDR3 has 15 residues. Germline assignment: CDR1 MGHRA and CDR2 YSYEKL. V was trimmed by 1 base and J by 7 bases, leaving 16 bases between them. The CDR3 reads CASSQVERVLDEAFF. DNA for the CDR3: TGCGCCAGCAGCCAAGTTGAAAGGGTTCTTGATGAAGCTTTCTTT.

Here the CDR3 DNA reads TGTGCCAGCAGTTCCCAATACGAGCAGTACTTC. It translates to CASSSQYEQYF. The rearrangement uses TRBV28 and TRBJ2-7; D is uncertain. Germline V gene data show CDR1 as MDHEN and CDR2 as SYDVKM. The CDR3 consists of 11 residues. Trimming pared 4 bases from V and 4 bases from J, leaving 5 bases between. Full variable domain (missing parts from reference TRBV28 and TRBJ2-7): DVKVTQSSRYLVKRTGEKVFLECVQDMDHENMFWYRQDPGLGLRLIYFSYDVKMKEKGDIPEGYSVSREKKERFSLILESASTNQTSMYLCASSSQYEQYFGPGTRLTVT.

This clone was seen only a few times. The rearrangement links TRBV5-6 to TRBJ1-1; TRBD1 is a possible D gene (6 bases). The germline gives CDR1 SGHDT, CDR2 YYEEEE. This CDR3 is built from 16 residues. Between the trimmed V and J ends, which lost 4 bases and 0 bases, there was a span of 16 bases. This CDR3 reads CASSRMTGIMNTEAFF. Written as DNA, the CDR3 is TGTGCCAGCAGCCGAATGACAGGTATAATGAACACTGAAGCTTTCTTT.